The table lists the clone carrying this T cell receptor beta chain with a few counts. Its matching antigen is unknown. Researchers used the Oncomine TCR Beta short-read assay to sequence DNA from cultured CD4+ T cells. TCRdb called the PCR reads again in MiXCR, with one record for every CDR3 protein. The table includes tens of thousands of distinct CDR3 sequences, around a third detected once. This entry belongs to a study of vaccination and CD4 T cells after COVID-19. Across the whole study: Once diagnosed, patients had post-COVID samples drawn a median 101 days later (range 35 to 161).

CDR3 size: 14 residues. CDR1 is MNHEY and CDR2 is SVGAGI in the germline V gene. V was pared by 2 bases and J by 8 bases, with 8 bases of the junction left unmatched. Time point noted: late sampling 161 to 241 days after vaccination in a few convalescent patients. Noted treatment: roughly 11-day PBMC culture with coronavirus spike peptide pools or control peptides (ViraFEST assay). J is TRBJ1-1 and V is TRBV6-5, with 7 bases lining up with TRBD1. The receptor was isolated from a human donor who had recovered from COVID-19. This specimen was CD4+ T cells from blood, cultured in vitro, taken about 7 months after SARS-CoV-2 vaccination. The CDR3 loop is CASSYGQGDLEAFF. As DNA, the CDR3 is TGTGCCAGCAGTTACGGGCAGGGGGATCTAGAAGCTTTCTTT.